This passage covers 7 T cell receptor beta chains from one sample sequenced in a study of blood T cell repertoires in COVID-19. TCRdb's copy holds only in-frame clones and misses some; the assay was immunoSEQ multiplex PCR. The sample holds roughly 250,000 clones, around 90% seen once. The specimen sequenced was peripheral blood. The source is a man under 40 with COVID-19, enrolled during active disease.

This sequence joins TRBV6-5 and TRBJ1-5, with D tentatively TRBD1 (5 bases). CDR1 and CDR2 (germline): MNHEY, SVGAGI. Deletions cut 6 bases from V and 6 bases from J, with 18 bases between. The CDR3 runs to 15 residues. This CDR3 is CASSLGRWGGQPQHF. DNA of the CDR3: TGTGCCAGCAGCTTGGGACGCTGGGGAGGTCAGCCCCAGCATTTT.

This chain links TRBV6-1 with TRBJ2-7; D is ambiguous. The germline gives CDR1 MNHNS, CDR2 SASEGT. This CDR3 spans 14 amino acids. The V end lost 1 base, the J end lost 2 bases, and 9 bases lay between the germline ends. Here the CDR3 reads CASSEGQEPYEQYF. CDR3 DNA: TGTGCCAGCAGTGAAGGGCAGGAACCCTACGAGCAGTACTTC.

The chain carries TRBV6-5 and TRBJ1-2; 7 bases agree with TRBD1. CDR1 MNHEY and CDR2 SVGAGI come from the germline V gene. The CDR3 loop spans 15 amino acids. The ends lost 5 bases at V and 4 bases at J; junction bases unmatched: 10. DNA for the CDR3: TGTGCCAGCAGTCTGCAACAGGGGCAGGGCTATGGCTACACCTTC. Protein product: CASSLQQGQGYGYTF.

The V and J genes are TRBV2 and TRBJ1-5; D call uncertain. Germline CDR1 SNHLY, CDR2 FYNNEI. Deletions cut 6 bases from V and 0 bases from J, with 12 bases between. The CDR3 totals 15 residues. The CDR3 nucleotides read TGTGCCAGCAGGCAGACAAAGTATAGCAATCAGCCCCAGCATTTT. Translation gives CASRQTKYSNQPQHF.

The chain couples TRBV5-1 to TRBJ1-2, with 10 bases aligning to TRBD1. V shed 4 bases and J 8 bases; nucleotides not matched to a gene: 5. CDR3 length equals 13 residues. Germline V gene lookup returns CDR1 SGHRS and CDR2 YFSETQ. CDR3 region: CASSPGTGVGYTF. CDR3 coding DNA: TGCGCCAGCAGCCCGGGGACAGGGGTCGGCTACACCTTC.

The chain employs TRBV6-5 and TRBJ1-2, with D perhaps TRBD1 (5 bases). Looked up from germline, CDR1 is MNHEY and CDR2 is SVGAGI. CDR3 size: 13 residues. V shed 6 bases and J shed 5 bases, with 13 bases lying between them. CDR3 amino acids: CASRRQKGYGYTF. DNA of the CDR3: TGTGCCAGCAGACGACAGAAAGGGTATGGCTACACCTTC.

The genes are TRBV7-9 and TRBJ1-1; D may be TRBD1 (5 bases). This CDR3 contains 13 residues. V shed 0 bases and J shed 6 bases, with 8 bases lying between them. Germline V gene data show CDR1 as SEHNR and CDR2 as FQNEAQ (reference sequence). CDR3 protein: CASSLATGAEAFF. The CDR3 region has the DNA TGTGCCAGCAGCTTAGCAACGGGGGCTGAAGCTTTCTTT. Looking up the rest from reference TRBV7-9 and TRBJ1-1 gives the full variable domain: DTGVSQNPRHKITKRGQNVTFRCDPISEHNRLYWYRQTLGQGPEFLTYFQNEAQLEKSRLLSDRFSAERPKGSFSTLEIQRTEQGDSAMYLCASSLATGAEAFFGQGTRLTVV.